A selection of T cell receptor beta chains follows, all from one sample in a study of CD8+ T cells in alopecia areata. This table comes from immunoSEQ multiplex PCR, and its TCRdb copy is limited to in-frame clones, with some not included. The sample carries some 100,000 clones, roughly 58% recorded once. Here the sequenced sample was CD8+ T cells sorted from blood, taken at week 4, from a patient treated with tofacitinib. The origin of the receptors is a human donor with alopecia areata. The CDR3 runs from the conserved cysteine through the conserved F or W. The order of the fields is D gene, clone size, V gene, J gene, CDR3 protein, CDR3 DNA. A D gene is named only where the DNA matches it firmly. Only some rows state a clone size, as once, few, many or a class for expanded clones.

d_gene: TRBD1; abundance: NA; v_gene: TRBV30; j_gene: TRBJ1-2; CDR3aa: CAWSDTGVGGYTF; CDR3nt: TGTGCCTGGAGCGATACAGGGGTAGGGGGCTACACCTTC
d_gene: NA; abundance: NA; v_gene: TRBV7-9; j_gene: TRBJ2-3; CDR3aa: CASSSGVDTQYF; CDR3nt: TGTGCCAGCAGCTCAGGGGTCGATACGCAGTATTTT
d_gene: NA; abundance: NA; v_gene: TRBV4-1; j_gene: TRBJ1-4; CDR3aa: CASMGGPTTNEKLFF; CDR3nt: TGCGCCAGCATGGGGGGACCGACCACTAATGAAAAACTGTTTTTT
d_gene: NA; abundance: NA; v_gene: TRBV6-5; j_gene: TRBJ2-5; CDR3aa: CASSSLGETQYF; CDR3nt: TGTGCCAGCAGCTCCCTTGGAGAGACCCAGTACTTC
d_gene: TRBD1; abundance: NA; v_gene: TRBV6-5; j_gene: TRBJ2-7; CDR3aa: CASSSLDRVVLYEQYF; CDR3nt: TGTGCCAGCAGTTCTTTGGACAGGGTGGTTCTCTACGAGCAGTACTTC
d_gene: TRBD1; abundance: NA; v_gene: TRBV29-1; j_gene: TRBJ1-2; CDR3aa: CSVMGQGAGGYTF; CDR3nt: TGCAGCGTCATGGGACAGGGGGCGGGTGGCTACACCTTC
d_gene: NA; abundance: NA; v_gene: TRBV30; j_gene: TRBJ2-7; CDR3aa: CAWSGWGRSSYEQYF; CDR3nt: TGTGCCTGGAGTGGTTGGGGCCGAAGCTCCTACGAGCAGTACTTC
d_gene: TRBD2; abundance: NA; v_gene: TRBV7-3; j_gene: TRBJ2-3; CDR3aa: CASSLKGLAGSYPDTDTQYF; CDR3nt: TGTGCCAGCAGCTTAAAAGGACTAGCGGGGTCATACCCGGACACAGATACGCAGTATTTT
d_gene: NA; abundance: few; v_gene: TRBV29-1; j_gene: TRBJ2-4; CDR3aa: CSVNDSKGAKNIQYF; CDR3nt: TGCAGCGTTAACGACAGCAAAGGGGCCAAAAACATTCAGTACTTC
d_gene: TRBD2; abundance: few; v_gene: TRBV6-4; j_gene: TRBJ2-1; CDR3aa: CASSEGTSSNEQFF; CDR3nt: TGTGCCAGCAGTGAGGGGACTAGCAGCAATGAGCAGTTCTTC
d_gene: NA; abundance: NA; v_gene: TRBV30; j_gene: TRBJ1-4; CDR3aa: CAWSDSGVFEKLFF; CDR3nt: TGTGCCTGGAGTGATTCAGGGGTGTTTGAAAAACTGTTTTTT
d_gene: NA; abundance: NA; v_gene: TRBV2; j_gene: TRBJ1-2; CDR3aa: CASSERAGYGYTF; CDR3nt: TGTGCCAGCAGTGAAAGGGCAGGCTATGGCTACACCTTC
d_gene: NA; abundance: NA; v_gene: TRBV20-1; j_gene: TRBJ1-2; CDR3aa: CSATSLGSF; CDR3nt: TGCAGTGCCACATCCCTAGGGAGCTTC
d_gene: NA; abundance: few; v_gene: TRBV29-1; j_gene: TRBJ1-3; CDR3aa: CSVEDWYEKALSGNTIYF; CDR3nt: TGCAGCGTTGAAGATTGGTACGAGAAGGCCCTCTCTGGAAACACCATATATTTT
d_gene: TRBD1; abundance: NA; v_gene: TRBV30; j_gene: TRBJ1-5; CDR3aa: CAWTWTGVDQPQHF; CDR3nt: TGTGCCTGGACCTGGACAGGGGTCGATCAGCCCCAGCATTTT
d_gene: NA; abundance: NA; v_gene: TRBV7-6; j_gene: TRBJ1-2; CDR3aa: CASSLDNYGYTF; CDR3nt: TGTGCCAGCAGCTTGGATAACTATGGCTACACCTTC
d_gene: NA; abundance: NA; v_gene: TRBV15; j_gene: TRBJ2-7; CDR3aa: CATSRGWRGNSYEQYF; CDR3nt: TGTGCCACCAGCAGAGGTTGGCGGGGCAACTCCTACGAGCAGTACTTC
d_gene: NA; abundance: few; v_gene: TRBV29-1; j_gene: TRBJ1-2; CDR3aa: CSVDQELNNYGYTF; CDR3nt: TGCAGCGTGGACCAGGAACTCAATAACTATGGCTACACCTTC
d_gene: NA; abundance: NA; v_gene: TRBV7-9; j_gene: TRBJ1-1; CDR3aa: CASSSDTEAFF; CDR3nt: TGTGCCAGCAGCTCAGACACTGAAGCTTTCTTT
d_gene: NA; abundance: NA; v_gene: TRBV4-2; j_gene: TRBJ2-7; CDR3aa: CASSPGGYEQYF; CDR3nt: TGTGCCAGCAGCCCCGGAGGCTACGAGCAGTACTTC
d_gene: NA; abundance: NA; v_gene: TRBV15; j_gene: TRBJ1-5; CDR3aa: CATSNWVGVSNQPQHF; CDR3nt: TGTGCCACCAGCAATTGGGTAGGAGTTTCAAATCAGCCCCAGCATTTT
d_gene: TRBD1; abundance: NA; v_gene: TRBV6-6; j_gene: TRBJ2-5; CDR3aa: CATLEWTGRQETQYF; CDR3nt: TGTGCCACCCTTGAATGGACAGGGCGCCAAGAGACCCAGTACTTC
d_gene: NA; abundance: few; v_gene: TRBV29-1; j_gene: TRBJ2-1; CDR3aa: CSVESPGATRNEQFF; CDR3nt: TGCAGCGTTGAATCTCCGGGGGCCACGAGGAATGAGCAGTTCTTC
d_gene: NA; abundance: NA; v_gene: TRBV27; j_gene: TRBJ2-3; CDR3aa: CASSSPDTQYF; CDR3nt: TGTGCCAGCAGTTCCCCAGATACGCAGTATTTT
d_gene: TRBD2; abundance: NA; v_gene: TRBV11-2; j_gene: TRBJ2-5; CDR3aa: CASSEGLLAGATQYF; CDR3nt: TGTGCCAGCAGCGAAGGCCTACTAGCGGGGGCCACCCAGTACTTC
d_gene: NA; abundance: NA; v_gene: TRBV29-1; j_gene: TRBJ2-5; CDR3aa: CSVEGSTGPPETQYF; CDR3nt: TGCAGCGTTGAAGGCTCGACAGGACCTCCGGAGACCCAGTACTTC
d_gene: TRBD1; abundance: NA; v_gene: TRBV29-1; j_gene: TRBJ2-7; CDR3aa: CSVDGTGPYEQYF; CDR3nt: TGCAGCGTTGATGGGACAGGGCCCTACGAGCAGTACTTC
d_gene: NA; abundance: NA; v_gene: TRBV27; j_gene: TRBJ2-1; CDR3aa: CASRAYNEQFF; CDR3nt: TGTGCCAGCAGGGCGTACAATGAGCAGTTCTTC
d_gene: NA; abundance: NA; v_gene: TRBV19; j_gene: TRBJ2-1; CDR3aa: CASSRGHNEQFF; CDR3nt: TGTGCCAGTAGTCGGGGCCATAATGAGCAGTTCTTC
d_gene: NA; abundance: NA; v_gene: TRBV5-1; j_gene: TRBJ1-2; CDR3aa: CASSLDPGDPGYTF; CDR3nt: TGCGCCAGCAGCTTGGACCCAGGGGATCCTGGCTACACCTTC
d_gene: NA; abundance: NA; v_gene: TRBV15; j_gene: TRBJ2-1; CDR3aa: CATSADSYNEQFF; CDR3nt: TGTGCCACCAGCGCGGACAGCTACAATGAGCAGTTCTTC
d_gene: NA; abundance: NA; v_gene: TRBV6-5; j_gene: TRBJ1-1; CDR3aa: CASSPGAGPISAFF; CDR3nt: TGTGCCAGCTCACCTGGGGCAGGGCCGATTTCGGCTTTCTTT
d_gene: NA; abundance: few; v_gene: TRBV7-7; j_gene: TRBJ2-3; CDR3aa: CASSRALTDTQYF; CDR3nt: TGTGCTAGCAGCAGAGCCCTCACAGATACGCAGTATTTT
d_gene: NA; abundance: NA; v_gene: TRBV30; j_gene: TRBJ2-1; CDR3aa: CAWSPGTRGEQFF; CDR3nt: TGTGCCTGGAGCCCAGGAACGAGGGGTGAGCAGTTCTTC
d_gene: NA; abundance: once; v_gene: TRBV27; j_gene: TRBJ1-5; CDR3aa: CASSLGGVGDSNQPQHF; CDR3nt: TGTGCCAGCAGTTTAGGAGGTGTGGGGGATAGCAATCAGCCCCAGCATTTT
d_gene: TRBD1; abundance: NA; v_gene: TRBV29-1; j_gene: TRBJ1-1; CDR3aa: CSVDTGAVTEAFF; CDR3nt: TGCAGCGTTGATACAGGGGCGGTAACTGAAGCTTTCTTT
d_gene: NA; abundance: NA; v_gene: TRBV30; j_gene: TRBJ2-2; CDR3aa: CAWSQPGPTNTGELFF; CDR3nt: TGTGCCTGGAGTCAACCGGGACCAACGAACACCGGGGAGCTGTTTTTT
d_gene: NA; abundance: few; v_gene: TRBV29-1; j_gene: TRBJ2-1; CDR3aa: CSVELNGGFYNEQFF; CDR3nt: TGCAGCGTTGAATTAAACGGCGGCTTTTACAATGAGCAGTTCTTC
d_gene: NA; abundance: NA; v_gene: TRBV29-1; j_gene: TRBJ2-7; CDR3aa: CSVTSDLHYEQYF; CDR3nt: TGCAGCGTGACATCCGACCTCCACTACGAGCAGTACTTC
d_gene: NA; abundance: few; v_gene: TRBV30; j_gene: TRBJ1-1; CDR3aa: CAWNPGLNTEAFF; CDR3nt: TGTGCCTGGAACCCAGGGCTGAACACTGAAGCTTTCTTT
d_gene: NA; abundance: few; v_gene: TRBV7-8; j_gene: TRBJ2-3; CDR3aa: CASSLEVDTQYF; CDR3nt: TGTGCCAGCAGCTTAGAGGTCGATACGCAGTATTTT
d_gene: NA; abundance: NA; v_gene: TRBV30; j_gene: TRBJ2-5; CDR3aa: CAWSVISGKETQYF; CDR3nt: TGTGCCTGGAGTGTTATAAGCGGCAAAGAGACCCAGTACTTC
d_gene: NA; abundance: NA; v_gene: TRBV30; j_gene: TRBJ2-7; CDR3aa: CAWASGTLSYEQYF; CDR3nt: TGTGCCTGGGCCTCCGGGACACTGTCCTACGAGCAGTACTTC
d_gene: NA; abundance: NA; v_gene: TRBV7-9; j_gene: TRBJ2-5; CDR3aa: CASTLTTEFEETQYF; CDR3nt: TGTGCCAGCACTCTCACGACGGAATTTGAGGAGACCCAGTACTTC
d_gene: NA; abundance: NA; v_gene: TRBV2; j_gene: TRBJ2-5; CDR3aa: CASEPGPRGQETQYF; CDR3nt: TGTGCCAGCGAGCCCGGGCCCAGGGGCCAAGAGACCCAGTACTTC
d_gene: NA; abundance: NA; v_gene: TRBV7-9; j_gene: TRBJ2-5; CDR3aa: CASSPRMFAETQYF; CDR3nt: TGTGCCAGCAGCCCCCGGATGTTCGCAGAGACCCAGTACTTC
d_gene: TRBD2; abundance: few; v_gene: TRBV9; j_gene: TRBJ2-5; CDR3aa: CASSEVAGGFEETQYF; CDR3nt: TGTGCCAGCAGCGAGGTAGCGGGGGGCTTCGAAGAGACCCAGTACTTC
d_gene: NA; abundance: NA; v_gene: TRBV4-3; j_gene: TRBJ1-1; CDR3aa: CASSQDRGTEAFF; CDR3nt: TGCGCCAGCAGCCAAGATAGGGGGACTGAAGCTTTCTTT
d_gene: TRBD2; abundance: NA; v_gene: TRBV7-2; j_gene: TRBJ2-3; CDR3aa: CASSYTTSGASTDTQYF; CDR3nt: TGTGCCAGCAGCTACACGACTAGCGGGGCTAGCACAGATACGCAGTATTTT
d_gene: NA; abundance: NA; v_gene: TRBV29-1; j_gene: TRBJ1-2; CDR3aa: CSVEDVKGNTF; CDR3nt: TGCAGCGTTGAGGACGTCAAAGGCAACACCTTC
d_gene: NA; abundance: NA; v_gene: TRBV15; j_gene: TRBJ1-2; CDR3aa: CATSGEGVYGYTF; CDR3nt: TGTGCCACCAGCGGCGAAGGGGTCTATGGCTACACCTTC
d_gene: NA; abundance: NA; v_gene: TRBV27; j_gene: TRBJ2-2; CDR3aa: CASSFAGELFF; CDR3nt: TGTGCCAGCAGTTTCGCCGGGGAGCTGTTTTTT
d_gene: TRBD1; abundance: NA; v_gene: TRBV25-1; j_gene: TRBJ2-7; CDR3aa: CASSESYQGVEEQYF; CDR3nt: TGTGCCAGCAGTGAATCCTACCAGGGGGTGGAAGAGCAGTACTTC
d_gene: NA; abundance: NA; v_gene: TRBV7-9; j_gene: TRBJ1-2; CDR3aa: CASSLVSTDGYGYTF; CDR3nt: TGTGCCAGCAGCTTAGTTTCTACCGATGGCTATGGCTACACCTTC
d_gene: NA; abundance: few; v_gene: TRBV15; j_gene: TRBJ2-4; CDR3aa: CATSRDRGGKNIQYF; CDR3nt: TGTGCCACCAGCAGAGATCGAGGGGGCAAAAACATTCAGTACTTC
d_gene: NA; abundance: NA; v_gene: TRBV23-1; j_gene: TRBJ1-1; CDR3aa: CASSQSSGGITEAFF; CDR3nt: TGCGCCAGCAGTCAATCGTCGGGGGGGATCACTGAAGCTTTCTTT
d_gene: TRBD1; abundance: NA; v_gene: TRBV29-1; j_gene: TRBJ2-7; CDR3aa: CSVGDSTYEQYF; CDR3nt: TGCAGCGTGGGGGACAGTACCTACGAGCAGTACTTC